The 27 T cell receptor beta chains below all came from one sample that was sequenced in a study of T cell changes during pregnancy in multiple sclerosis (dated by TCRdb to between 2018 and 2020). Receptor amplification or capture employed the immunoSEQ multiplex PCR assay. The table comes from immuneACCESS by way of TCRdb, which keeps in-frame sequences with V and J called. Part of the clones is missing from these tables; in studies checked, under half for an unresolved V gene and the rest for unknown reasons. This sample comprises about 87,000 clones, around 95% of them detected only once. The leading ten clones occupy more than 1.1% of the sample. Sequences were derived from peripheral blood, sampled in the third trimester of pregnancy. The receptor source for this set is a female donor in good health, enrolled as a control in a pregnancy study.

V usage is TRBV7-2 and J usage is TRBJ1-1, with 9 bases identical to TRBD1. Per germline, CDR1 SGHTA and CDR2 FQGNSA. The CDR3 is 14 amino acids. V lost 4 bases to trimming and J lost 3 bases; unmatched junction nucleotides: 3. CDR3 coding DNA: TGTGCCAGCAGCTCCGGGACAGGGTACACTGAAGCTTTCTTT. Its protein is CASSSGTGYTEAFF.

The chain joins TRBV27 to TRBJ2-1; 11 bases match TRBD2. CDR1 is MNHEY and CDR2 is SMNVEV in the germline V gene (reference sequence). This CDR3 spans 15 amino acids. The V gene end was trimmed by 2 bases and the J gene end by 5 bases; junction bases not matched to a gene: 2. CDR3 coding DNA: TGTGCCAGCAGTTTAGGGACTAGCGGTGACAATGAGCAGTTCTTC. Translated: CASSLGTSGDNEQFF.

The chain couples TRBV2 to TRBJ2-7; D is unresolved. CDR1 SNHLY and CDR2 FYNNEI come from the germline V gene. Trimming left V 6 bases short and J 2 bases short, with 14 bases between. This CDR3 has 14 residues. As DNA, the CDR3 is TGTGCCAGCAGGATGCAGGTCATCACCTACGAGCAGTACTTC. It yields the protein CASRMQVITYEQYF.

The V call is TRBV6-5, the J call TRBJ2-3, with D possibly TRBD2 on 5 matching bases. V was trimmed by 0 bases and J by 0 bases, leaving 10 bases between them. This CDR3 has 16 amino acids. Germline V gives CDR1 MNHEY, CDR2 SVGAGI. In DNA, the CDR3 is TGTGCCAGCAGTTACTCGGTTTGGGAGAGCACAGATACGCAGTATTTT. Translation gives CASSYSVWESTDTQYF.

The rearrangement joins TRBV5-1 to TRBJ2-7, with 9 bases fitting TRBD2. The CDR3 runs 15 residues. V gave up 4 bases and J gave up 0 bases; unmatched junction bases: 5. Germline loops: CDR1 SGHRS, CDR2 YFSETQ. This CDR3 is CASSVTGLASYEQYF. Here the CDR3 DNA reads TGCGCCAGCAGCGTTACGGGACTAGCCTCCTACGAGCAGTACTTC.

The chain links TRBV25-1 to TRBJ2-1; D is uncertain. V was cut by 0 bases and J by 12 bases, with 24 bases left in between. Germline V CDR1 and CDR2: MGHDK, SYGVNS. CDR3 length: 17 amino acids. CDR3 amino acids: CASSEYHQVVHLMMQFF. CDR3 sequence (DNA): TGTGCCAGCAGTGAATATCATCAGGTAGTCCACTTAATGATGCAGTTCTTC.

V gene TRBV19 combines with J gene TRBJ1-5; D possibly corresponds to TRBD1 (6 bases). Trimming removed 11 bases at V and 0 bases at J, with 17 bases between. Looked up from germline, CDR1 is LNHDA and CDR2 is SQIVND (reference sequence). This CDR3 contains 15 residues. Here the CDR3 reads CAASLGRGSNQPQHF. CDR3 in DNA: TGTGCCGCCTCCCTTGGCAGGGGTAGCAATCAGCCCCAGCATTTT. Based on the CDR3 plus reference TRBV19 and TRBJ1-5, the full variable domain is DGGITQSPKYLFRKEGQNVTLSCEQNLNHDAMYWYRQDPGQGLRLIYYSQIVNDFQKGDIAEGYSVSREKKESFPLTVTSAQKNPTAFYLCAASLGRGSNQPQHFGDGTRLSIL.

A single count supports this clone. The genes are TRBV2 and TRBJ2-7; 7 bases match TRBD2. The V and J ends lost 3 bases and 4 bases, in that order; junction bases with no gene match: 6. Looked up from germline, CDR1 is SNHLY and CDR2 is FYNNEI. The CDR3 extends over 14 amino acids. CDR3 protein: CASSDASGGYEQYF. CDR3 in DNA: TGTGCCAGCAGTGACGCTAGCGGAGGATACGAGCAGTACTTC. The full variable domain, completed using reference TRBV2 and TRBJ2-7, is EPEVTQTPSHQVTQMGQEVILRCVPISNHLYFYWYRQILGQKVEFLVSFYNNEISEKSEIFDDQFSVERPDGSNFTLKIRSTKLEDSAMYFCASSDASGGYEQYFGPGTRLTVT.

J is TRBJ2-3 and V is TRBV5-1; the D gene is possibly TRBD1 (6 bases). The CDR3 is 15 residues long. CDR1 is SGHRS, CDR2 YFSETQ, per germline. V shed 0 bases and J shed 4 bases, with 12 bases lying between them. The CDR3 reads CASSLVQGQADTQYF. CDR3 in DNA: TGCGCCAGCAGCTTGGTCCAGGGGCAGGCAGATACGCAGTATTTT.

In its sample, this clone was seen once. The chain is built from TRBV27 and TRBJ2-6; 8 bases align to TRBD1. The CDR3 extends over 17 amino acids. CDR1 is MNHEY, CDR2 SMNVEV, per germline (reference sequence). J was trimmed by 2 bases and V by 5 bases; bases with no gene match: 8. The CDR3 sequence is CASSGGQGTAGANVLTF. The CDR3 bases are TGTGCCAGCAGTGGCGGACAGGGTACGGCTGGGGCCAACGTCCTGACTTTC.

This clone was observed a single time. The chain joins TRBV18 to TRBJ2-1; TRBD2 matches 11 bases. After removal of 6 bases from V and 0 bases from J, the junction contained 13 bases not matched to a gene. Germline V gives CDR1 KGHSH, CDR2 LQKENI. The CDR3 length is 19 residues. Written as DNA, the CDR3 is TGTGCCAGCTCGCTTTCGGGACTAGCGGACCTGAGCTCCTACAATGAGCAGTTCTTC. Translation: CASSLSGLADLSSYNEQFF.

The gene calls are TRBV2 and TRBJ1-5; 7 bases are a match to TRBD1. The length of the CDR3 is 13 residues. Trimming at V came to 7 bases and at J to 5 bases, leaving 5 bases not matched to a gene. Germline lookup yields CDR1 SNHLY and CDR2 FYNNEI. CDR3 bases: TGTGCCAGCAAAAGAGACAGGGATCAGCCCCAGCATTTT. Residues: CASKRDRDQPQHF.

The chain carries TRBV27 and TRBJ2-2; possible D gene TRBD1, 6 bases. Germline V gene data show CDR1 as MNHEY and CDR2 as SMNVEV (reference sequence). The CDR3 contains 17 residues. V gave up 5 bases and J gave up 5 bases, with 21 bases separating them. The DNA of the CDR3 is TGTGCCAGCAGTCCCTTCTCACTCGGACAGAGAACCGGGGAGCTGTTTTTT. Encoded protein: CASSPFSLGQRTGELFF.

The rearrangement uses TRBV5-1 and TRBJ2-5; no definite D call. The CDR3 sequence is 15 residues long. CDR1 SGHRS and CDR2 YFSETQ come from the germline V gene. V was clipped by 4 bases and J by 1 base, with 14 bases between them. The CDR3: CASSIRWASQETQYF. The DNA of the CDR3 is TGCGCCAGCAGCATAAGGTGGGCCTCCCAAGAGACCCAGTACTTC. Full variable domain (outside the CDR3, taken from reference TRBV5-1 and TRBJ2-5): KAGVTQTPRYLIKTRGQQVTLSCSPISGHRSVSWYQQTPGQGLQFLFEYFSETQRNKGNFPGRFSGRQFSNSRSEMNVSTLELGDSALYLCASSIRWASQETQYFGPGTRLLVL.

CDR3 protein: CASSRGQGASGNTIYF. CDR3 sequence (DNA): TGTGCCAGCAGTCGAGGACAGGGGGCTTCTGGAAACACCATATATTTT. The rearrangement uses TRBV5-4 and TRBJ1-3; TRBD1 agrees at 11 bases. Germline assignment: CDR1 SGHNT and CDR2 YYREEE (reference sequence). V shed 5 bases, J shed 1 base, and the junction held 5 bases outside the gene matches. CDR3 length equals 16 residues. Full variable domain (missing parts from reference TRBV5-4 and TRBJ1-3): ETGVTQSPTHLIKTRGQQVTLRCSSQSGHNTVSWYQQALGQGPQFIFQYYREEENGRGNFPPRFSGLQFPNYSSELNVNALELDDSALYLCASSRGQGASGNTIYFGEGSWLTVV.

V is TRBV7-9 and J is TRBJ2-5; 9 bases fit TRBD2. CDR3 size: 13 residues. Looked up from germline, CDR1 is SEHNR and CDR2 is FQNEAQ (reference sequence). V shed 4 bases and J 5 bases; nucleotides not matched to a gene: 2. The CDR3 DNA reads TGTGCCAGCAGCTCCGCGGGGGGGGAGACCCAGTACTTC. Translation gives CASSSAGGETQYF. Full variable domain (missing parts from reference TRBV7-9 and TRBJ2-5): DTGVSQNPRHKITKRGQNVTFRCDPISEHNRLYWYRQTLGQGPEFLTYFQNEAQLEKSRLLSDRFSAERPKGSFSTLEIQRTEQGDSAMYLCASSSAGGETQYFGPGTRLLVL.

The chain is built from TRBV27 and TRBJ1-1; no clear D gene. V lost 0 bases to trimming and J lost 7 bases, with 9 bases between them. Germline CDR1 is MNHEY and CDR2 is SMNVEV (reference sequence). The CDR3 has 13 residues. The CDR3 here is CASSLSIPHEAFF. The CDR3 nucleotides read TGTGCCAGCAGTTTATCCATCCCCCATGAAGCTTTCTTT.

This chain connects TRBV4-1 to TRBJ2-3, with TRBD1 matching over 7 bases. This CDR3 contains 13 residues. Germline assignment: CDR1 MGHRA and CDR2 YSYEKL. Losses at the gene ends were 3 bases for V and 8 bases for J; bases not matched to a gene: 5. The CDR3 DNA is TGCGCCAGCAGCCAGCTGAACAGGGGTACGCAGTATTTT. This gives the protein CASSQLNRGTQYF.

This clone was observed a handful of times. This chain links TRBV18 with TRBJ1-1; 8 nucleotides match TRBD1. V dropped 5 bases and J dropped 1; count of bases not matched to a gene: 12. Germline CDR1 KGHSH, CDR2 LQKENI. CDR3 size: 17 residues. The CDR3 region has the DNA TGTGCCAGCTCATCCGGGACAGGTTTTCAGGGGAACACTGAAGCTTTCTTT. This encodes CASSSGTGFQGNTEAFF.

The rearrangement joins TRBV5-1 to TRBJ2-3; D perhaps matches TRBD2 (6 bases). The V end lost 0 bases, the J end lost 5 bases, and 13 bases lay between the germline ends. CDR1 is SGHRS and CDR2 is YFSETQ in the germline V gene. CDR3 length equals 15 residues. CDR3 amino acids: CASSLVGGVVDTQYF. The CDR3 bases are TGCGCCAGCAGCTTGGTTGGCGGGGTGGTAGATACGCAGTATTTT.

The V gene is TRBV5-1, the J gene TRBJ2-7; 12 nucleotides match TRBD2. This CDR3 contains 15 residues. CDR1 and CDR2 from the germline V gene are SGHRS and YFSETQ. J gave up 3 bases and V 4 bases, and 5 bases lay outside the gene matches. CDR3: CASSTLAGGDYEQYF. The CDR3 nucleotides are TGCGCCAGCAGCACACTAGCGGGGGGAGACTACGAGCAGTACTTC.

V and J are TRBV6-5 and TRBJ2-2, with 8 bases identical to TRBD2. The CDR3 is 15 amino acids. V gave up 6 bases and J gave up 3 bases; unmatched junction bases: 6. CDR1 MNHEY and CDR2 SVGAGI come from the germline V gene. CDR3 amino acids: CASRQNGRDTGELFF. The CDR3, as DNA: TGTGCCAGCAGGCAAAACGGGAGGGACACCGGGGAGCTGTTTTTT.

This clone came up once. The rearrangement uses TRBV6-1 and TRBJ2-7; D gene ambiguous. The V end lost 1 base, the J end lost 12 bases, and 10 bases lay between the germline ends. CDR3 length equals 11 residues. The germline CDR1 and CDR2 sequences are MNHNS and SASEGT. CDR3 protein: CASSEVASRYF. The CDR3 bases are TGTGCCAGCAGTGAAGTCGCGTCCCGGTACTTC.

The chain employs TRBV7-2 and TRBJ2-3, with 8 positions matching TRBD1. CDR3 length: 16 residues. The V gene end was trimmed by 1 base and the J gene end by 5 bases; junction bases not matched to a gene: 8. Germline V lookup: CDR1 SGHTA, CDR2 FQGNSA. CDR3 nucleotides: TGTGCCAGCAGCTTAGGGGGACTTGGACAGGGAGATACGCAGTATTTT. It translates to CASSLGGLGQGDTQYF.

This chain links TRBV4-2 with TRBJ1-5, with 9 bases fitting TRBD1. Losses at the gene ends were 3 bases for V and 7 bases for J; bases not matched to a gene: 7. Germline V gene lookup returns CDR1 LGHNA and CDR2 YNFKEQ. The CDR3 covers 15 residues. CDR3 sequence: CASSQDRGDGQPQHF. The DNA for the CDR3 is TGTGCCAGCAGCCAGGACAGGGGAGATGGCCAGCCCCAGCATTTT.

The rearrangement uses TRBV28 and TRBJ1-2; D remains unclear. Per the germline V gene, CDR1 is MDHEN and CDR2 is SYDVKM. The ends were cut back, 5 bases at V and 8 bases at J, with 21 bases in the middle. This CDR3 is 15 amino acids long. The CDR3 DNA is TGTGCCAGCAGTCCACCCGGACGGGGATCGGGGGGCTACACCTTC. Its translation is CASSPPGRGSGGYTF.

The genes are TRBV9 and TRBJ2-1, with 10 bases matching TRBD1. Germline V gene data show CDR1 as SGDLS and CDR2 as YYNGEE. The CDR3 is 16 amino acids. V trimming: 0 bases; J trimming: 7 bases; junction bases outside the gene matches: 7. DNA of the CDR3: TGTGCCAGCAGCGTAGGGACAGGGGGGGGCTTGAATGAGCAGTTCTTC. It encodes CASSVGTGGGLNEQFF.